This TCR beta chain emerged from a study of CD8+ T cells in alopecia areata. Study as a whole: Among treated patients, severity was scored by affected scalp area percentage.

Sequencing relied on a cDNA template that was reverse transcribed from extracted RNA. Profiling relied on immunoSEQ multiplex PCR, and the TCRdb table lists in-frame clones only, not all of them. Here the sample spans approximately 150,000 clones, approximately 59% being singletons. Trimming removed 2 bases from V and 7 bases from J, with 6 bases in between. The germline CDR1 and CDR2 sequences are KGHSH and LQKENI. CDR3 length equals 11 residues. Described treatment: oral pan-JAK inhibitor, 5-10 mg twice daily. Sequencing used CD4+ T cells sorted from blood, obtained at roughly week 58, from a patient treated with tofacitinib. The chain links TRBV18 to TRBJ2-7; D is undetermined. This clonotype was obtained from a human donor with alopecia areata. CDR3 coding DNA: TGTGCCAGCTCACCATCGATTGAGCAGTACTTC. Its translation is CASSPSIEQYF.